What follows are 21 T cell receptor beta chains derived from one specimen sequenced in a study of CD4+ T cells in melanoma. Assay used: immunoSEQ multiplex PCR; TCRdb lists only in-frame clones, some missing. The sample includes about 13,000 clones, more than 60% seen only once; the top ten take approximately 16%. The sample comprised cells from a culture (not recorded whether cultured in vitro). All receptors come from a human donor with melanoma.

J is TRBJ2-1 and V is TRBV9; D not resolved. Germline V lookup: CDR1 SGDLS, CDR2 YYNGEE. V lost 3 bases to trimming and J lost 8 bases, with 9 bases between them. CDR3 length: 12 amino acids. The CDR3, as DNA: TGTGCCAGCAGCGGACGCAGTTATGAGCAGTTCTTC. It yields the protein CASSGRSYEQFF.

The chain links TRBV5-4 to TRBJ1-3; 7 nucleotides match TRBD1. V shed 0 bases, J shed 2 bases, and the junction held 2 bases outside the gene matches. The CDR3 has 15 residues. The germline V gene has CDR1 SGHNT and CDR2 YYREEE (reference sequence). CDR3 protein: CASSLGGGPGNTIYF. CDR3 bases: TGTGCCAGCAGCTTGGGAGGGGGCCCTGGAAACACCATATATTTT.

V usage is TRBV6-1 and J usage is TRBJ2-5; D possibly uses TRBD1 or TRBD2 (5 bases each). The germline gives CDR1 MNHNS, CDR2 SASEGT. V was shortened by 6 bases and J by 2 bases, with 16 bases between the two germline ends. The CDR3 sequence is 15 residues long. The CDR3 DNA is TGTGCCAGCAGGAGGGAATTGGGGCGGCAAGAGACCCAGTACTTC. Translated: CASRRELGRQETQYF.

The rearrangement joins TRBV6-5 to TRBJ1-5; a possible D gene is TRBD1 (6 bases). Germline loops: CDR1 MNHEY, CDR2 SVGAGI. The germline V and J ends were trimmed by 4 bases and 4 bases, with 14 bases remaining between them. This CDR3 comprises 15 residues. The CDR3 DNA reads as TGTGCCAGCAGTTTTTATACAGGGAGAAATCAGCCCCAGCATTTT. Translation gives CASSFYTGRNQPQHF.

The chain is built from TRBV7-9 and TRBJ1-1, with D hard to call. V gave up 1 base and J gave up 0 bases, with 9 bases separating them. The CDR3 runs to 15 residues. The V gene's germline CDR1 is SEHNR and CDR2 FQNEAQ (reference sequence). DNA for the CDR3: TGTGCCAGCAGCTTAGACGGTACAATGAACACTGAAGCTTTCTTT. This encodes CASSLDGTMNTEAFF.

The gene calls are TRBV7-2 and TRBJ2-7; possible D gene TRBD2, 6 bases. The V gene's germline CDR1 is SGHTA and CDR2 FQGNSA. V was pared by 1 base and J by 6 bases, with 13 bases between. The CDR3 has 14 residues. CDR3 in DNA: TGTGCCAGCAGCTTAGTGGCGGGGCAAGTCGAGCAGTACTTC. It encodes CASSLVAGQVEQYF.

The gene calls are TRBV27 and TRBJ1-1; D gene ambiguous. The CDR3 is made up of 14 amino acids. V was trimmed by 7 bases and J by 0 bases, leaving 12 bases between them. Germline CDR1 is MNHEY and CDR2 is SMNVEV (reference sequence). CDR3 in amino acids: CASKRHQLNTEAFF. The DNA of the CDR3 is TGTGCCAGCAAGCGGCACCAATTGAACACTGAAGCTTTCTTT.

The chain recombines TRBV4-1 with TRBJ1-5; no firm D call. Germline CDR1 and CDR2: MGHRA and YSYEKL. The V and J ends lost 3 bases and 6 bases respectively, with 12 bases between them. The CDR3 is made up of 14 amino acids. The CDR3 DNA follows: TGCGCCAGCAGCCATCCGATTGAGGGTCAGCCCCAGCATTTT. It specifies CASSHPIEGQPQHF.

This chain links TRBV10-3 with TRBJ1-5; D is possibly TRBD1 (5 bases). Trimming cost V 4 bases and J 2 bases, with 12 bases left between them. CDR1 is ENHRY and CDR2 is SYGVKD in the germline V gene. The CDR3 extends over 15 amino acids. The CDR3 is CAISGEGSGNQPQHF. CDR3 DNA: TGTGCCATCAGTGGCGAGGGGTCGGGCAATCAGCCCCAGCATTTT.

The chain employs TRBV7-9 and TRBJ1-1; the D gene is possibly TRBD1 (5 bases). CDR1 and CDR2 (germline): SEHNR, FQNEAQ (reference sequence). CDR3 length: 16 amino acids. Trimming took off 5 bases at V and 1 base at J, with 17 bases between the two ends. The CDR3: CASSTTSRGANTEAFF. DNA of the CDR3: TGTGCCAGCAGCACTACCTCCCGAGGGGCGAACACTGAAGCTTTCTTT.

The V call is TRBV5-6, the J call TRBJ1-5, with 9 bases matching TRBD1. In germline, CDR1 is SGHDT, CDR2 YYEEEE. Unmatched junction bases numbered 8, after V lost 5 bases and J lost 2 bases. CDR3 length: 16 amino acids. The CDR3 spells CASSKGQGLGNQPQHF. The CDR3 nucleotides are TGTGCCAGCAGTAAGGGACAGGGTTTGGGCAATCAGCCCCAGCATTTT.

The chain has TRBV19 and TRBJ2-2, with 10 bases matching TRBD2. The CDR3 length is 20 residues. The germline gives CDR1 LNHDA, CDR2 SQIVND (reference sequence). J lost 6 bases, V lost 3 bases, and 19 bases had no gene match. The CDR3 here is CASSIRTPASGGFSAGELFF. The CDR3 nucleotides read TGTGCCAGTAGTATCAGAACCCCGGCTAGCGGGGGATTTAGCGCCGGGGAGCTGTTTTTT.

The chain joins TRBV9 to TRBJ1-2; D is perhaps TRBD1 (5 bases). Trimming removed 3 bases at V and 4 bases at J, with 16 bases between. Germline lookup yields CDR1 SGDLS and CDR2 YYNGEE. The CDR3 sequence is 15 residues long. This chain's CDR3 is CASSATGLAPYGYTF. Written as DNA, the CDR3 is TGTGCCAGCAGCGCTACAGGCCTTGCGCCCTATGGCTACACCTTC. Looking up the rest from reference TRBV9 and TRBJ1-2 gives the full variable domain: DSGVTQTPKHLITATGQRVTLRCSPRSGDLSVYWYQQSLDQGLQFLIQYYNGEERAKGNILERFSAQQFPDLHSELNLSSLELGDSALYFCASSATGLAPYGYTFGSGTRLTVV.

The rearrangement uses TRBV7-2 and TRBJ1-2; 8 bases map to TRBD1. The CDR3 is made up of 19 amino acids. The ends lost 2 bases at V and 4 bases at J; junction bases unmatched: 18. Germline CDR1 SGHTA, CDR2 FQGNSA. The chain's CDR3 is CASSLSLTGTGGKGYGYTF. CDR3 DNA sequence: TGTGCCAGCAGCTTAAGCCTAACTGGCACAGGGGGTAAGGGCTATGGCTACACCTTC.

The V gene is TRBV19, the J gene TRBJ2-5; TRBD2 matches at 8 bases. There are 14 residues in the CDR3. Germline lookup yields CDR1 LNHDA and CDR2 SQIVND (reference sequence). V lost 5 bases, J lost 2 bases, and 4 bases stayed unmatched. The CDR3 is CASSRVAGQETQYF. The CDR3 nucleotides are TGTGCCAGTAGTCGGGTAGCGGGACAAGAGACCCAGTACTTC.

The gene calls are TRBV6-6 and TRBJ2-3; D remains ambiguous. Trimming removed 8 bases at V and 3 bases at J, with 21 bases between. The CDR3 length is 16 residues. Germline V lookup: CDR1 MNHNY, CDR2 SVGAGI (reference sequence). The CDR3 loop is CASGSHSIGSTDTQYF. CDR3 nucleotides: TGTGCCAGCGGGTCCCACAGTATTGGGTCGACAGATACGCAGTATTTT.

The genes are TRBV7-9 and TRBJ2-5; 9 nucleotides align to TRBD2. Germline V gene lookup returns CDR1 SEHNR and CDR2 FQNEAQ (reference sequence). With V trimmed by 5 bases and J by 0 bases, 7 bases remained unmatched. The CDR3 totals 16 residues. The CDR3 coding sequence is TGTGCCAGCAGCGTACAGCGGGGGGCCAACCAAGAGACCCAGTACTTC. Its translation: CASSVQRGANQETQYF.

The rearrangement uses TRBV7-9 and TRBJ2-1, with D maybe TRBD2 (5 bases). The V gene's germline CDR1 is SEHNR and CDR2 FQNEAQ (reference sequence). CDR3 length equals 13 residues. V was shortened by 7 bases and J by 10 bases, with 17 bases between the two germline ends. The CDR3 reads CASTPLVSGEQFF. CDR3 in DNA: TGTGCCAGCACCCCGCTTGTGTCGGGGGAGCAGTTCTTC.

This rearrangement joins TRBV7-8 to TRBJ2-3; tentative D call: TRBD1 (5 bases). Trimming pared 3 bases from V and 2 bases from J, leaving 18 bases between. Per the germline V gene, CDR1 is SGHVS and CDR2 is FQNEAQ. The CDR3 is 17 residues long. The CDR3 loop is CASSFRRVRAFTDTQYF. CDR3 DNA sequence: TGTGCCAGCAGCTTCCGCCGTGTCAGGGCGTTCACAGATACGCAGTATTTT.

The chain is built from TRBV19 and TRBJ1-2; no reliable D call. The CDR3 length is 15 residues. The ends were cut back, 2 bases at V and 8 bases at J, with 18 bases in the middle. Germline CDR1 and CDR2: LNHDA and SQIVND (reference sequence). CDR3 nucleotide sequence: TGTGCCAGTAGTATATCCAAGTACCGCCTAGGCGGCTACACCTTC. It encodes CASSISKYRLGGYTF.

This sequence joins TRBV9 and TRBJ1-2; D possibly corresponds to TRBD1 (5 bases). The V and J ends lost 4 bases and 4 bases respectively, with 14 bases between them. The germline gives CDR1 SGDLS, CDR2 YYNGEE. This CDR3 comprises 14 residues. The CDR3 sequence is CASSSRQSFYGYTF. DNA of the CDR3: TGTGCCAGCAGCTCTAGACAGTCCTTCTATGGCTACACCTTC.